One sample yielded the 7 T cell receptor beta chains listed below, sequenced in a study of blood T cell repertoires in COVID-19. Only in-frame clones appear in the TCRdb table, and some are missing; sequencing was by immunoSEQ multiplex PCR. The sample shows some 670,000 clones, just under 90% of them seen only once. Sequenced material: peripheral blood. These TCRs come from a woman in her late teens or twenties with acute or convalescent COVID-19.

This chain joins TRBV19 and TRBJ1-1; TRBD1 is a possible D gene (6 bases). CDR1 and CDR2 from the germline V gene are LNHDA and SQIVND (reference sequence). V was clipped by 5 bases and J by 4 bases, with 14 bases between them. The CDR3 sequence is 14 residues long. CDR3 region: CASSPGGLGTEAFF. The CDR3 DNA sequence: TGTGCCAGTAGTCCGGGGGGGCTGGGCACTGAAGCTTTCTTT.

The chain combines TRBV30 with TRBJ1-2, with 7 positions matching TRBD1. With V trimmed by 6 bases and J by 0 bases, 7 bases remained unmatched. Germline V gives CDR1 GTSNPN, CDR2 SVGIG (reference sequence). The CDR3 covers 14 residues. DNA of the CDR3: TGTGCCTGCACCGGGGACAGCGCTAACTATGGCTACACCTTC. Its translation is CACTGDSANYGYTF.

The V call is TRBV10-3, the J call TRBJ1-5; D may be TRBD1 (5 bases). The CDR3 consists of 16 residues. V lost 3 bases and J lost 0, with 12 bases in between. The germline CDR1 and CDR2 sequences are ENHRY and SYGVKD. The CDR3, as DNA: TGTGCCATCAGTGATGCAGGGCCGGATAGCAATCAGCCCCAGCATTTT. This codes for CAISDAGPDSNQPQHF.

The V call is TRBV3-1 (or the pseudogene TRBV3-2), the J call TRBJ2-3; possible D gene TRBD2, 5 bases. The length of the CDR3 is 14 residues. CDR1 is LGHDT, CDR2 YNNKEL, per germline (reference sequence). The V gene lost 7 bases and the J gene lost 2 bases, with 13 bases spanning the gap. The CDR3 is CASTNGVFTDTQYF. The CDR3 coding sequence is TGTGCCAGCACCAACGGGGTTTTCACAGATACGCAGTATTTT.

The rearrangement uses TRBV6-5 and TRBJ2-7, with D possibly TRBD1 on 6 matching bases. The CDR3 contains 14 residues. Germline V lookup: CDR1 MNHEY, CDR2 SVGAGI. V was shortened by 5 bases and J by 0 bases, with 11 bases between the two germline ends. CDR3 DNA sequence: TGTGCCAGCAGTCGAGGACAGCCCTCCTACGAGCAGTACTTC. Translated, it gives CASSRGQPSYEQYF.

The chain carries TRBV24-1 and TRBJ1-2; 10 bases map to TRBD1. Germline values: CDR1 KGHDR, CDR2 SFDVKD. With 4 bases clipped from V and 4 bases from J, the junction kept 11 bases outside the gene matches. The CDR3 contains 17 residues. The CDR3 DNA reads TGTGCCACCAGTGAAACGGGACAGGGGTGGCCTAGCTATGGCTACACCTTC. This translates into CATSETGQGWPSYGYTF.

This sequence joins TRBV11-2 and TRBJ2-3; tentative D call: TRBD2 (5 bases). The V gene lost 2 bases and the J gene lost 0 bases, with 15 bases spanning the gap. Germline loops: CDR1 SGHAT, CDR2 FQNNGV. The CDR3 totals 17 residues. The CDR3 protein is CASSLPRTAPSTDTQYF. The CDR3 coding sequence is TGTGCCAGCAGCTTACCACGGACTGCCCCTAGCACAGATACGCAGTATTTT.